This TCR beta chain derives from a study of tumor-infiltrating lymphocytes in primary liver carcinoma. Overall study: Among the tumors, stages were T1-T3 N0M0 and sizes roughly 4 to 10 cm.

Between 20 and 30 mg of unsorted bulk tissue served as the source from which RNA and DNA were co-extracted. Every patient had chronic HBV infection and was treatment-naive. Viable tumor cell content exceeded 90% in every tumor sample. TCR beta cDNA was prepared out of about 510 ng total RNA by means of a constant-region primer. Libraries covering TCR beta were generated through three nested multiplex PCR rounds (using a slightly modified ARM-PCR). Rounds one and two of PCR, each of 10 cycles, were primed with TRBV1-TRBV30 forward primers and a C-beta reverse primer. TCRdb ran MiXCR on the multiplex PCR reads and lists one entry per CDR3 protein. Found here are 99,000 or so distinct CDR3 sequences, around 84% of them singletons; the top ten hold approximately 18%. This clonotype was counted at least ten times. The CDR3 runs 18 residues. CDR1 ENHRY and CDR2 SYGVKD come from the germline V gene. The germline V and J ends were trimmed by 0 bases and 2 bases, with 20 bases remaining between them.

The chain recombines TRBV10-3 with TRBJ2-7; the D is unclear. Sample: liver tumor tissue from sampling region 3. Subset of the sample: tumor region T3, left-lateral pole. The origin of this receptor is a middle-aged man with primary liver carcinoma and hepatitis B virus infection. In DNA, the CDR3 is TGTGCCATCAGTGAGTCGGTCCAGCCGGTCCGTAGAGCCTACGAGCAGTACTTC. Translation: CAISESVQPVRRAYEQYF.